The clone carrying this T cell receptor (beta chain) was observed many times. These data belong to a study of CD8 T cells in ankylosing spondylitis. V trimming: 1 base; J trimming: 0 bases; junction bases outside the gene matches: 9. Germline V gives CDR1 DFQATT, CDR2 SNEGSKA (reference sequence). The CDR3 loop spans 17 amino acids. MiXCR was run by TCRdb on the 5' RACE reads, yielding one entry per CDR3 protein. This table has 230,000 or so distinct CDR3 sequences, about 18% appearing once. The chain recombines TRBV20-1 with TRBJ2-4, with TRBD2 matching over 7 bases. Sample: blood, either unsorted or a sorted T cell fraction (not recorded which). This clonotype was sampled from a male donor with ankylosing spondylitis or in good health (not recorded which). CDR3 in amino acids: CSARGGRETLAKNIQYF. The CDR3 DNA follows: TGCAGTGCTAGAGGAGGGCGGGAGACGTTAGCCAAAAACATTCAGTACTTC.